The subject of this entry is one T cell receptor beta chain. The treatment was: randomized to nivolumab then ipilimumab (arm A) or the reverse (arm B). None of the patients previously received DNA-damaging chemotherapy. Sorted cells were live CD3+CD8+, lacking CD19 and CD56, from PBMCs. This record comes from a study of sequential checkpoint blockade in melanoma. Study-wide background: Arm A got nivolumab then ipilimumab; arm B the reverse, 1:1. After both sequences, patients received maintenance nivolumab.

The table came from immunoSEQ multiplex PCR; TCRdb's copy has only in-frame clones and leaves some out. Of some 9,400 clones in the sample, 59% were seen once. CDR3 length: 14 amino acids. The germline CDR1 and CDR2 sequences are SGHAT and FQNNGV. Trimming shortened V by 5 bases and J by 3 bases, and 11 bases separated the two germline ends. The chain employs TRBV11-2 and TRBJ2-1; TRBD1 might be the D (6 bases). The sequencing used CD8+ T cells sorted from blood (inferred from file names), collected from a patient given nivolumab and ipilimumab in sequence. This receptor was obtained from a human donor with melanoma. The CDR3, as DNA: TGTGCCAGCAGCCACTTGGACAGCTACAATGAGCAGTTCTTC. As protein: CASSHLDSYNEQFF.